The clone carrying this T cell receptor beta chain came up a few times. Its antigen is unknown. The data originate from a study of CD8 T cells in ankylosing spondylitis. This CDR3 region has 15 residues. The germline gives CDR1 SGHTA, CDR2 FQGNSA. Trimming pared 1 base from V and 4 bases from J, leaving 13 bases between. Study-level results: The study identified a TCR beta motif of under ten highly homologous variants that appeared characteristic of ankylosing spondylitis blood. Reports say disease-linked clones showed up significantly more in matched ankylosing spondylitis synovial fluid.

Using quantitative 5'-RACE with molecular barcodes, the authors made TCR beta libraries. TCRdb passed the 5' RACE reads through MiXCR, listing each CDR3 protein once. The data show about 140,000 distinct CDR3 sequences, about 7% seen once. The chain links TRBV7-2 to TRBJ1-1; D not resolved. Sequenced sample: blood, either unsorted or a sorted T cell fraction (not recorded which). The sequence was collected from a female donor with ankylosing spondylitis or in good health (not recorded which). The CDR3 DNA is TGTGCCAGCAGCTTAGGGTCCGTTTTCGGCACTGAAGCTTTCTTT. Translating gives CASSLGSVFGTEAFF. Combining the CDR3 with reference TRBV7-2 and TRBJ1-1 gives the whole variable domain GAGVSQSPSNKVTEKGKDVELRCDPISGHTALYWYRQSLGQGLEFLIYFQGNSAPDKSGLPSDRFSAERTGGSVSTLTIQRTQQEDSAVYLCASSLGSVFGTEAFFGQGTRLTVV.